The 10 T cell receptor beta chains reported below all come from one sample, sequenced in a study of shared clonotypes between healthy human individuals. Here immunoSEQ multiplex PCR was the method, and the copy in TCRdb shows in-frame clones only, minus some. The sample has about 530,000 clones, 95% to 97% seen once; the top ten hold less than 0.06%. The sample was naive CD4+ T cells sorted from blood. Subset here: CD45RA+ positively selected. The receptor source for this set is a woman in her twenties or thirties in good health.

A single count supports this clone. In nucleotides, the CDR3 is TGTGCCAGCATAGGGGCGACCCCCTACGAGCAGTACTTC. It yields the protein CASIGATPYEQYF. The genes are TRBV28 and TRBJ2-7, with a weak D call TRBD1 (5 bases). This CDR3 contains 13 residues. Trimming removed 7 bases at V and 2 bases at J, with 12 bases between. The germline gives CDR1 MDHEN, CDR2 SYDVKM. Based on the CDR3 plus reference TRBV28 and TRBJ2-7, the full variable domain is DVKVTQSSRYLVKRTGEKVFLECVQDMDHENMFWYRQDPGLGLRLIYFSYDVKMKEKGDIPEGYSVSREKKERFSLILESASTNQTSMYLCASIGATPYEQYFGPGTRLTVT.

V is TRBV4-1 and J is TRBJ2-1; D is possibly TRBD2 (6 bases). Looked up from germline, CDR1 is MGHRA and CDR2 is YSYEKL. The CDR3 is made up of 16 amino acids. V lost 6 bases, J lost 3 bases, and 18 bases lay in between. The CDR3 nucleotides read TGCGCCAGCAGACGCCTGGTTAGCGGAAACTACAATGAGCAGTTCTTC. This gives the protein CASRRLVSGNYNEQFF.

This chain connects TRBV5-1 to TRBJ2-2; 9 positions match TRBD2. CDR1 is SGHRS, CDR2 YFSETQ, per germline. The V gene end was trimmed by 1 base and the J gene end by 6 bases; junction bases not matched to a gene: 10. The CDR3 runs 17 residues. Here the CDR3 reads CASSLWLAGPVPGELFF. CDR3 nucleotide sequence: TGCGCCAGCAGCTTGTGGCTAGCGGGACCCGTCCCCGGGGAGCTGTTTTTT. Using reference TRBV5-1 and TRBJ2-2 for the parts outside the CDR3, the full variable domain is KAGVTQTPRYLIKTRGQQVTLSCSPISGHRSVSWYQQTPGQGLQFLFEYFSETQRNKGNFPGRFSGRQFSNSRSEMNVSTLELGDSALYLCASSLWLAGPVPGELFFGEGSRLTVL.

V gene TRBV6-5 combines with J gene TRBJ2-7; 9 nucleotides match TRBD1. Germline V gene data show CDR1 as MNHEY and CDR2 as SVGAGI. V lost 5 bases to trimming and J lost 3 bases; unmatched junction nucleotides: 5. The CDR3 loop spans 14 amino acids. The CDR3 here is CASSQQGAVYEQYF. The CDR3 DNA reads as TGTGCCAGCAGTCAACAGGGGGCTGTCTACGAGCAGTACTTC.

This chain connects TRBV10-3 to TRBJ1-5, with 9 bases lining up with TRBD1. The CDR3 is 19 amino acids. CDR1 ENHRY and CDR2 SYGVKD come from the germline V gene. V shed 9 bases and J 2 bases; nucleotides not matched to a gene: 20. The CDR3 region has the DNA TGTGCCATAGGGGAGACCGGGACAGGGCCCTCCTGGGGCAATCAGCCCCAGCATTTT. It codes for CAIGETGTGPSWGNQPQHF.

The chain links TRBV29-1 to TRBJ2-3; 7 nucleotides match TRBD1. The CDR3 has 14 amino acids. Looked up from germline, CDR1 is SQVTM and CDR2 is ANQGSEA. V lost 6 bases to trimming and J lost 2 bases; unmatched junction nucleotides: 8. The CDR3: CSVPGQLFTDTQYF. CDR3 DNA: TGCAGCGTCCCGGGACAGTTGTTCACAGATACGCAGTATTTT.

V and J are TRBV28 and TRBJ1-2; TRBD1 matches at 8 bases. CDR3 size: 18 residues. Germline loops: CDR1 MDHEN, CDR2 SYDVKM. After removal of 4 bases from V and 3 bases from J, the junction contained 16 bases not matched to a gene. CDR3 in amino acids: CASSWGRPTGAVDYGYTF. Here the CDR3 DNA reads TGTGCCAGCAGTTGGGGACGCCCGACAGGGGCAGTCGACTATGGCTACACCTTC.

The chain joins TRBV5-1 to TRBJ2-2; tentative D call: TRBD2 (6 bases). This CDR3 region has 14 residues. Germline CDR1 SGHRS, CDR2 YFSETQ. V was cut by 0 bases and J by 4 bases, with 7 bases left in between. The CDR3 region is CASSLAGATGELFF. In DNA form, the CDR3 reads TGCGCCAGCAGCTTGGCGGGAGCCACCGGGGAGCTGTTTTTT.

This clone appeared once. The V gene is TRBV6-6, the J gene TRBJ1-5; weak D call: TRBD1 (5 bases). V was trimmed by 4 bases and J by 3 bases, leaving 16 bases between them. Germline loops: CDR1 MNHNY, CDR2 SVGAGI (reference sequence). This CDR3 region has 16 residues. In DNA, the CDR3 is TGTGCCAGCAGTTTCAACCCACAGGATTACAATCAGCCCCAGCATTTT. It specifies CASSFNPQDYNQPQHF.

The chain combines TRBV11-2 with TRBJ2-3, with no clear D. The CDR3 loop spans 15 amino acids. Trimming shortened V by 3 bases and J by 3 bases, and 13 bases separated the two germline ends. The germline CDR1 and CDR2 sequences are SGHAT and FQNNGV. The CDR3 nucleotides read TGTGCCAGCAGCTTTAGGCTGAGTGGGACAGATACGCAGTATTTT. Translated, it gives CASSFRLSGTDTQYF. Together with reference TRBV11-2 and TRBJ2-3, the CDR3 gives the full variable domain: EAGVAQSPRYKIIEKRQSVAFWCNPISGHATLYWYQQILGQGPKLLIQFQNNGVVDDSQLPKDRFSAERLKGVDSTLKIQPAKLEDSAVYLCASSFRLSGTDTQYFGPGTRLTVL.